Presented here are 10 T cell receptor beta chains from one specimen sequenced in a study of cytomegalovirus exposure and HLA in healthy donors. PCR employed 60 Vbeta and 13 Jbeta primers. Sequencing was performed with immunoSEQ multiplex PCR; in TCRdb, only in-frame clones are kept and a portion is missing. The sample contains some 200,000 clones, approximately 80% of which appear only once. The sequencing sample was made of PBMCs. These receptor sequences come from a boy between 2 and 10 years old in good health and CMV-seronegative.

This chain joins TRBV20-1 and TRBJ1-2; 10 bases line up with TRBD1. V gave up 6 bases and J gave up 8 bases; unmatched junction bases: 3. Germline CDR1 DFQATT, CDR2 SNEGSKA (reference sequence). This CDR3 has 11 amino acids. CDR3 sequence: CSAGQGVGYTF. For the CDR3, the DNA is TGCAGTGCCGGACAGGGGGTAGGCTACACCTTC.

The table lists this clone with a few counts. The chain is built from TRBV21-1 and TRBJ1-1; the DNA was not used to check the table's D call, TRBD1. TRBV21-1 is termed a pseudogene. The CDR3 has 13 residues. The CDR3 sequence is CASSKTGRTEAFF. The DNA of the CDR3 is TGTGCCAGCAGCAAAACAGGGCGCACTGAAGCTTTCTTT.

The chain uses TRBV27 and TRBJ2-7; 9 bases align to TRBD1. The CDR3 loop spans 12 amino acids. Germline-derived CDR1 and CDR2 are MNHEY and SMNVEV (reference sequence). Germline trimming cut 5 bases from V and 7 bases from J; bases unmatched to any gene: 3. The CDR3 is CASSGTGREQYF. The CDR3, as DNA: TGTGCCAGCAGTGGGACAGGGCGAGAGCAGTACTTC.

Regarding this clone: A read error may produce the germline difference seen at one junction end. Additional DNA sequences in this sample encode the identical CDR3. The chain combines TRBV5-1 with TRBJ1-1; possibly TRBD1 for D (5 bases). From germline, CDR1 is SGHRS and CDR2 YFSETQ. The CDR3 extends over 16 amino acids. The CDR3 here is CASSVGSPRQWTEAFF. In DNA, the CDR3 is TGTGCCAGCAGCGTGGGAAGTCCGAGACAGTGGACTGAAGCTTTCTTT.

The chain's CDR3 is CASSSGTGGWTEAFF. The CDR3 DNA reads TGTGCCAGCAGCTCCGGGACAGGGGGATGGACTGAAGCTTTCTTT. The V and J genes are TRBV25-1 and TRBJ1-1; 11 bases align to TRBD1. Germline CDR1 reads MGHDK; CDR2 reads SYGVNS. The trim removed 6 bases at V and 5 bases at J, leaving 8 bases unmatched. The CDR3 contains 15 residues.

Comments on this clone: Other DNA sequences in this specimen translate into the identical CDR3. This chain uses TRBV6-5 with TRBJ1-2; weak D call: TRBD1 (5 bases). This CDR3 has 12 residues. Trimming pared 5 bases from V and 5 bases from J, leaving 9 bases between. The germline V gene has CDR1 MNHEY and CDR2 SVGAGI. The CDR3 DNA follows: TGTGCCAGCAGTCGCGGGGGGTATGGCTACACCTTC. Amino acid sequence: CASSRGGYGYTF.

This chain connects TRBV29-1 to TRBJ1-4; a possible D gene is TRBD1 (5 bases). CDR1 is SQVTM and CDR2 is ANQGSEA in the germline V gene. The CDR3 is made up of 16 amino acids. V lost 5 bases to trimming and J lost 0 bases, with 16 bases between them. In DNA, the CDR3 is TGCAGCGTTCGACAACGGGGGAAAACAACTAATGAAAAACTGTTTTTT. It translates to CSVRQRGKTTNEKLFF.

J is TRBJ1-1 and V is TRBV28; 7 positions match TRBD1. J lost 0 bases, V lost 2 bases, and 3 bases had no gene match. The CDR3 is made up of 15 amino acids. Looked up from germline, CDR1 is MDHEN and CDR2 is SYDVKM. The DNA of the CDR3 is TGTGCCAGCAGTTTACCGGGACAGTTGAACACTGAAGCTTTCTTT. It is translated as CASSLPGQLNTEAFF.

This clone was counted only a few times. The gene calls are TRBV6-5 and TRBJ2-7; a weak D match, TRBD1 (5 bases). Germline V gene lookup returns CDR1 MNHEY and CDR2 SVGAGI. V was shortened by 0 bases and J by 2 bases, with 11 bases between the two germline ends. CDR3 length: 15 residues. The CDR3 reads CASSYSFQGAYEQYF. In nucleotides, the CDR3 is TGTGCCAGCAGTTACTCTTTCCAGGGTGCCTACGAGCAGTACTTC.

The chain joins TRBV21-1 to TRBJ2-7; TRBD2 is the table's D call and was not checked against the DNA. TRBV21-1 is annotated as a pseudogene. This CDR3 is built from 13 residues. The CDR3 is CASRYGLIYEQYF. In DNA, the CDR3 is TGTGCCAGCAGGTACGGACTAATCTACGAGCAGTACTTC.